This T cell receptor beta chain was sequenced during a study of radiotherapy plus CTLA-4 blockade in lung cancer. Here immunoSEQ multiplex PCR was the method, and the copy in TCRdb shows in-frame clones only, minus some. The sample records about 53,000 clones, 84% being singletons. Remarks on this clone: Its antigen remains unidentified.

Findings and limits, study-wide: There was expansion of tumor-derived TCR clones in blood after radiotherapy plus ipilimumab. Early shifts in blood T cell clones, with interferon-beta, reportedly predicted response best.

The germline V and J ends were trimmed by 4 bases and 5 bases, with 15 bases remaining between them. Per germline, CDR1 SGHTA and CDR2 FQGNSA. This CDR3 comprises 14 residues. The source of this sequence is a human donor with non-small cell lung cancer whose response to radiotherapy plus ipilimumab could not be evaluated. The V call is TRBV7-2, the J call TRBJ2-7, with a possible D match to TRBD1 (6 bases). The specimen comprised peripheral blood, sampled from a patient treated with radiotherapy plus ipilimumab. CDR3 in DNA: TGTGCCAGCAGCTACCTCAAACAGGGACACGAGCAGTACTTC. Protein: CASSYLKQGHEQYF.